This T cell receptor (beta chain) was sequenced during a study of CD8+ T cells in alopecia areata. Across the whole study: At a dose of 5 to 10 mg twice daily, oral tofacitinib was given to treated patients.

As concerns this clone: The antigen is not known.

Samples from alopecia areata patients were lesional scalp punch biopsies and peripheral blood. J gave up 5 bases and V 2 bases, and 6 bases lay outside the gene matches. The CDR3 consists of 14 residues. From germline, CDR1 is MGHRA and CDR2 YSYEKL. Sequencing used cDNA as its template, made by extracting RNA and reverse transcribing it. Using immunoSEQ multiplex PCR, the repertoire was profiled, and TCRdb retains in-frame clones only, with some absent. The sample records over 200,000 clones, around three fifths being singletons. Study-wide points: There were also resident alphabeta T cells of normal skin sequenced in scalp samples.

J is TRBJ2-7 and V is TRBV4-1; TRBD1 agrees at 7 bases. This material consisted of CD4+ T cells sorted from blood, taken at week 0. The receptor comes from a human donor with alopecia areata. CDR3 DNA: TGCGCCAGCAGCCAACCGGGACAGAGGGACGAGCAGTACTTC. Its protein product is CASSQPGQRDEQYF.